Reported below is one T cell receptor beta chain. As yet, its antigen is unknown. The sample originates from a study of graft-versus-host responses after intestinal transplantation. About the study: Transplants were multivisceral, liver-intestinal, or isolated intestinal.

TCRdb's copy holds only in-frame clones and misses some; the assay was immunoSEQ multiplex PCR. The sample comprises about 83,000 clones, less than 90% of which are singletons, and 0.3% to 0.4% rests with the top ten. The germline gives CDR1 SGHRS, CDR2 YFSETQ. CDR3 length equals 12 residues. V lost 2 bases, J lost 8 bases, and 10 bases lay in between. The specimen was unstimulated CD4+ T cells sorted from spleen or lymph node cells, collected before intestinal transplant. This rearrangement joins TRBV5-1 to TRBJ1-2; D is unresolved. The sequence was collected from a human donor who received an intestinal transplant. The CDR3 region is CASSFSAEGYTF. DNA of the CDR3: TGCGCCAGCAGCTTTTCGGCGGAGGGCTACACCTTC. The full variable domain, its missing parts supplied by reference TRBV5-1 and TRBJ1-2, is KAGVTQTPRYLIKTRGQQVTLSCSPISGHRSVSWYQQTPGQGLQFLFEYFSETQRNKGNFPGRFSGRQFSNSRSEMNVSTLELGDSALYLCASSFSAEGYTFGSGTRLTVV.